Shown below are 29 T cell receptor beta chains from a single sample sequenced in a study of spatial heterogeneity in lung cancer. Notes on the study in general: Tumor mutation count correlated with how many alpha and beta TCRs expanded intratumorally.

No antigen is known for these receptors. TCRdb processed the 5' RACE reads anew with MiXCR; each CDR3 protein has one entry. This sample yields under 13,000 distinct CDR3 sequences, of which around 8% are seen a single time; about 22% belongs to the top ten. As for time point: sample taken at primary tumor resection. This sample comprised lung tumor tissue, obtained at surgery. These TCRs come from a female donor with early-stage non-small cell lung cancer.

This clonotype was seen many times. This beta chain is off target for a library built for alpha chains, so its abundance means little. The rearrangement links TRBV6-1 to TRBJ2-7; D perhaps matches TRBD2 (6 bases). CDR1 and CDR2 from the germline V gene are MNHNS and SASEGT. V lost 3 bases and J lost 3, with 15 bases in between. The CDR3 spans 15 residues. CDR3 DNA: TGTGCCAGCAGTGAGGGGTTGGATAGCGGCTACGAGCAGTACTTC. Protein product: CASSEGLDSGYEQYF.

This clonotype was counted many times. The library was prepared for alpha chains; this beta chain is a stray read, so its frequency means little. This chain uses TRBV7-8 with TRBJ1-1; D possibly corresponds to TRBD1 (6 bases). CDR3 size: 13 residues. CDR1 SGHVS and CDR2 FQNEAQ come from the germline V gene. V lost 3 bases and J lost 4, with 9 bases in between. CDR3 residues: CASSFTGPTEAFF. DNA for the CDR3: TGTGCCAGCAGCTTTACAGGGCCCACTGAAGCTTTCTTT. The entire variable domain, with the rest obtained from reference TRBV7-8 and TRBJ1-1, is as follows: GAGVSQSPRYKVAKRGQDVALRCDPISGHVSLFWYQQALGQGPEFLTYFQNEAQLDKSGLPSDRFFAERPEGSVSTLKIQRTQQEDSAVYLCASSFTGPTEAFFGQGTRLTVV.

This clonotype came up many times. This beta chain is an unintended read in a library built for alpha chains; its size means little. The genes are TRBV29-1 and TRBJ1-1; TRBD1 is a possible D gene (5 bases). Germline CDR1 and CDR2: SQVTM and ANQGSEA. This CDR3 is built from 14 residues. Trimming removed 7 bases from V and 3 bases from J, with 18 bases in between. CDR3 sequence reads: CSAGPSPGDTEAFF. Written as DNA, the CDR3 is TGCAGCGCAGGGCCTAGTCCCGGGGACACTGAAGCTTTCTTT.

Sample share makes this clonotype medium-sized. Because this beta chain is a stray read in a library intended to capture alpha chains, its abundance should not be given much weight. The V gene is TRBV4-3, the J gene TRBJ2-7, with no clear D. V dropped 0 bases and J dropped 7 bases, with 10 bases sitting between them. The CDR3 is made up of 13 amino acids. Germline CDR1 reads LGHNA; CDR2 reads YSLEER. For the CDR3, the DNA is TGCGCCAGCAGCCAAGACCCTGCATTGGAGCAGTACTTC. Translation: CASSQDPALEQYF.

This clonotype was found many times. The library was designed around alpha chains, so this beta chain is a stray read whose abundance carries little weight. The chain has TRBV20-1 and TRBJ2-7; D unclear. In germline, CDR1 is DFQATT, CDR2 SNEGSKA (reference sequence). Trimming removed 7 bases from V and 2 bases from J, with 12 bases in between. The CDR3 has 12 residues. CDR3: CSVASTAYEQYF. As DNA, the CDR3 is TGCAGTGTCGCGTCGACGGCCTACGAGCAGTACTTC.

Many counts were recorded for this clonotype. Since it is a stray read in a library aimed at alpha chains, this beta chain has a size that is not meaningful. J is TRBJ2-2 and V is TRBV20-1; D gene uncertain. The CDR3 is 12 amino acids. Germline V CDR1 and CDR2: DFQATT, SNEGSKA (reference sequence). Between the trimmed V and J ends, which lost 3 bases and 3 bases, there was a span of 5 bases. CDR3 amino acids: CSARSYTGELFF. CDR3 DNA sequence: TGCAGTGCTAGGAGCTACACCGGGGAGCTGTTTTTT.

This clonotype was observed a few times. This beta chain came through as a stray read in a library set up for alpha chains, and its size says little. The CDR3 DNA follows: TGTGCCAGCAGTCGTGGGACTAGCGGCACCGGGGAGCTGTTTTTT. This codes for CASSRGTSGTGELFF. The chain uses TRBV6-6 and TRBJ2-2; 11 positions agree with TRBD2. Germline V CDR1 and CDR2: MNHNY, SVGAGI (reference sequence). With 5 bases clipped from V and 4 bases from J, the junction kept 3 bases outside the gene matches. The CDR3 is 15 residues long.

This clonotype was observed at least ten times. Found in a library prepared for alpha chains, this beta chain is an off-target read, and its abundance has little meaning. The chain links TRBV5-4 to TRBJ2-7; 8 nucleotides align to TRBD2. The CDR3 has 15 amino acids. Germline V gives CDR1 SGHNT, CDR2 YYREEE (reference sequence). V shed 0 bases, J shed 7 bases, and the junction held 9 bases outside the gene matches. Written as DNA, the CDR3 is TGTGCCAGCAGCTTGGATCCGGGGGGGCTGAGGGAGCAGTACTTC. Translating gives CASSLDPGGLREQYF. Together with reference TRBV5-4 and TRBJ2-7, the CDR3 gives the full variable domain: ETGVTQSPTHLIKTRGQQVTLRCSSQSGHNTVSWYQQALGQGPQFIFQYYREEENGRGNFPPRFSGLQFPNYSSELNVNALELDDSALYLCASSLDPGGLREQYFGPGTRLTVT.

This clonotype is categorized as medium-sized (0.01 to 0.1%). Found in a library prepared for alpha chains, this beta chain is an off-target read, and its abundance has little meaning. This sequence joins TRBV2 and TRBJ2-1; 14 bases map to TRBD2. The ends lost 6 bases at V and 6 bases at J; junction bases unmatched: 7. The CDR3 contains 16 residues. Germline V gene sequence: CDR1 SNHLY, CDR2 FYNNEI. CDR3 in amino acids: CASSPGLAGGFNEQFF. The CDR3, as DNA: TGTGCCAGCAGCCCTGGACTAGCGGGGGGCTTCAATGAGCAGTTCTTC.

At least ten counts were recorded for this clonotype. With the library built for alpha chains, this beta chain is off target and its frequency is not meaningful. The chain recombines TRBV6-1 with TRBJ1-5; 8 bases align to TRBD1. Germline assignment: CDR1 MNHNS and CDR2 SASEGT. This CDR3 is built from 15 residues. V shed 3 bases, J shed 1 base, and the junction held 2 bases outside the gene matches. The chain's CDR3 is CASSDRGLSNQPQHF. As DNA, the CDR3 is TGTGCCAGCAGTGACAGGGGGCTCAGCAATCAGCCCCAGCATTTT.

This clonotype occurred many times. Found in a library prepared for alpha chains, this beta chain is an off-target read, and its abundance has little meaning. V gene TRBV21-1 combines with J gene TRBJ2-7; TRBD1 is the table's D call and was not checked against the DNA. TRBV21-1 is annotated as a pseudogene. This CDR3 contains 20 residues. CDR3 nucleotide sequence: TGTGCCAGCAGCAAACCCCCTAGTGAACACAGGGGGACCCCTTCCTACGAGCAGTACTTC. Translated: CASSKPPSEHRGTPSYEQYF.

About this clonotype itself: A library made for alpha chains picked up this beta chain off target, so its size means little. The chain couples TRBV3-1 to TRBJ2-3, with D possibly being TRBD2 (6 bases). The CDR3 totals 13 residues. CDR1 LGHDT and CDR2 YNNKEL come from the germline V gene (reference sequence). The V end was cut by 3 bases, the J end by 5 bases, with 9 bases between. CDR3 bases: TGTGCCAGCAGCCACTCGGAGGGAGATACGCAGTATTTT. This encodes CASSHSEGDTQYF.

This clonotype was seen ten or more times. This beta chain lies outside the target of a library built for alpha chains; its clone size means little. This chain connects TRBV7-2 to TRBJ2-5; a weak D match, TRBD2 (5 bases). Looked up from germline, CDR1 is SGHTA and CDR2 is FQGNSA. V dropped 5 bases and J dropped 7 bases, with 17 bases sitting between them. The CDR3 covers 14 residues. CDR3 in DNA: TGTGCCAGCAGCCCCCCGGCCCGAGGAGGGACCCAGTACTTC. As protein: CASSPPARGGTQYF.

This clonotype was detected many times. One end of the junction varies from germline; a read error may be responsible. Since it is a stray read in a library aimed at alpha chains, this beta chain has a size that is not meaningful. The CDR3 DNA reads as TGTGCCAGCAGTGTACGACAGGGGGAAGTTTTCTTT. Amino acid sequence: CASSVRQGEVFF. V and J are TRBV6-1 and TRBJ1-1; 9 bases agree with TRBD1. Looked up from germline, CDR1 is MNHNS and CDR2 is SASEGT. The CDR3 runs to 12 residues.

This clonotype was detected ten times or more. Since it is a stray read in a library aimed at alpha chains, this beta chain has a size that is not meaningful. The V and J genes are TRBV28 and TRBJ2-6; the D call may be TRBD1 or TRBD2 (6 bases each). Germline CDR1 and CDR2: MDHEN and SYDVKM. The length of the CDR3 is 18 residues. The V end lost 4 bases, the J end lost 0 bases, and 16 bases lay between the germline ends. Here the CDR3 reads CASSSPSQGLSGANVLTF. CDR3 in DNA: TGTGCCAGCAGTTCTCCCTCACAGGGACTCTCTGGGGCCAACGTCCTGACTTTC.

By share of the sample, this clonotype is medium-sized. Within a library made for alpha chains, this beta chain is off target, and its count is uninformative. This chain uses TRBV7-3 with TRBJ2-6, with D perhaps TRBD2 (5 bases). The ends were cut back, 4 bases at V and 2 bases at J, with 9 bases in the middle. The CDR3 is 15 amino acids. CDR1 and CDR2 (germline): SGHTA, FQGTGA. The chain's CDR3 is CASSSPRAGANVLTF. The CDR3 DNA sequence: TGTGCCAGCAGCTCCCCGAGGGCTGGGGCCAACGTCCTGACTTTC.

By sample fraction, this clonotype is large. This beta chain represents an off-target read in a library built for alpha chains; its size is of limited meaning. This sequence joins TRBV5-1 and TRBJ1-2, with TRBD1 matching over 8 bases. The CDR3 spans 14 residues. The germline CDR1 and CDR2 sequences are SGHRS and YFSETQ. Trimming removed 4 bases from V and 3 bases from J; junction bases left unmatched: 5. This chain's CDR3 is CASSQGASDYGYTF. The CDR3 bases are TGCGCCAGCAGCCAGGGGGCATCTGACTATGGCTACACCTTC.

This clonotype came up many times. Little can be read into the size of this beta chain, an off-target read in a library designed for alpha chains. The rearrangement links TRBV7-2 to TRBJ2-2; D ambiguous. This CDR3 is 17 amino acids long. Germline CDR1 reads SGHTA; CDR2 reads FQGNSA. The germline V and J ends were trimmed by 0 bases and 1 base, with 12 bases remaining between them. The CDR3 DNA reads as TGTGCCAGCAGCTTAGCTTTTGGCTCCCTGAACACCGGGGAGCTGTTTTTT. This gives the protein CASSLAFGSLNTGELFF.

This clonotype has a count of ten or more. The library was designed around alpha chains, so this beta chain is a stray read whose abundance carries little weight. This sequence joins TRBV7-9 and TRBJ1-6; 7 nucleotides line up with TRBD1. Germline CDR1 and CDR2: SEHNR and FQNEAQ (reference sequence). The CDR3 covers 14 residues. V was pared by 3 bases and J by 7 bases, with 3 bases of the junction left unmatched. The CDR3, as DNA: TGTGCCAGCAGCTTTGGGACAGTGAATTCACCCCTCCACTTT. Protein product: CASSFGTVNSPLHF.

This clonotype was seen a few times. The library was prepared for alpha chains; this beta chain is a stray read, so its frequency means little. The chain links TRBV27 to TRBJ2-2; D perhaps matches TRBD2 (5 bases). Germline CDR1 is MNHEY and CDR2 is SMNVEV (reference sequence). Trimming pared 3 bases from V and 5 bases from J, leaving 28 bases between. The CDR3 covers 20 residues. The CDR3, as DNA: TGTGCCAGCAGTTTGGGTCCAATCACCCCGGGGTTCTTAGGGACCGGGGAGCTGTTTTTT. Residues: CASSLGPITPGFLGTGELFF.

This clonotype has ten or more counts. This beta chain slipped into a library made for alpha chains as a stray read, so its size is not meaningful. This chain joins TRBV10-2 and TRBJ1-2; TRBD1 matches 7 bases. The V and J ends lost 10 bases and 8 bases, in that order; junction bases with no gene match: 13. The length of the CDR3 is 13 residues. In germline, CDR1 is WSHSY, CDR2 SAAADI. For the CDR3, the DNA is TGCGCCACCGGGGACAGCCGCGGGGCAGGCTACACCTTC. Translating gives CATGDSRGAGYTF.

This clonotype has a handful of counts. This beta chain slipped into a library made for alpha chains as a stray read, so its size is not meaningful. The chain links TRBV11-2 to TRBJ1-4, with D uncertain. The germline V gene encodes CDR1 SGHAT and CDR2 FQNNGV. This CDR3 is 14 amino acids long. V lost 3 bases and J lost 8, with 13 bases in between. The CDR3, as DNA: TGTGCCAGCAGCTTCGAGGCGGCAAGCGAAAAACTGTTTTTT. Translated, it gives CASSFEAASEKLFF.

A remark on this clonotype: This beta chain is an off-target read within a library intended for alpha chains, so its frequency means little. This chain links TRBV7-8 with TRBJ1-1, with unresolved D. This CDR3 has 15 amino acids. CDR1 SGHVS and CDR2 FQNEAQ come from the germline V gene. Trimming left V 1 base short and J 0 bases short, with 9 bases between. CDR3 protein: CASSLVRQMNTEAFF. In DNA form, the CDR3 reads TGTGCCAGCAGCTTAGTTCGGCAGATGAACACTGAAGCTTTCTTT.

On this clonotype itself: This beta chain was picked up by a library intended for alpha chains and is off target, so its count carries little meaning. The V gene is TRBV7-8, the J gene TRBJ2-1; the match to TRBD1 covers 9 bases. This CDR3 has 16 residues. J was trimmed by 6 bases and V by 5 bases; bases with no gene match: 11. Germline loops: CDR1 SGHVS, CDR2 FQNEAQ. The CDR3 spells CASSRTRGQGSNEQFF. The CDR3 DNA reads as TGTGCCAGCAGCCGGACCCGGGGACAGGGCAGCAATGAGCAGTTCTTC.

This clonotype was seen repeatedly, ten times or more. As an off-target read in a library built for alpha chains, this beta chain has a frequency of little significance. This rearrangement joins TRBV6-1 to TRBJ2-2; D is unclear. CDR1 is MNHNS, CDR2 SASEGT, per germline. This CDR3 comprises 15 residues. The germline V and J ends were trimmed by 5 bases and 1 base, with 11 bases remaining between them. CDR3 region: CASSSQNLNTGELFF. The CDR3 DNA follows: TGTGCCAGCAGTTCTCAGAACTTGAACACCGGGGAGCTGTTTTTT.

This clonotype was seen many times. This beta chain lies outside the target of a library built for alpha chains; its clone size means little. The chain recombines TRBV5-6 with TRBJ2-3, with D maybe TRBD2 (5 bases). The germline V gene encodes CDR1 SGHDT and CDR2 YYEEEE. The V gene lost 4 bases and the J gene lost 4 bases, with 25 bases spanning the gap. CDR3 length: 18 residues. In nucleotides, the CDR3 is TGTGCCAGCAGCCCGGCGGACTTCGGTTTAAGTGTGGCAGATACGCAGTATTTT. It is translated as CASSPADFGLSVADTQYF.

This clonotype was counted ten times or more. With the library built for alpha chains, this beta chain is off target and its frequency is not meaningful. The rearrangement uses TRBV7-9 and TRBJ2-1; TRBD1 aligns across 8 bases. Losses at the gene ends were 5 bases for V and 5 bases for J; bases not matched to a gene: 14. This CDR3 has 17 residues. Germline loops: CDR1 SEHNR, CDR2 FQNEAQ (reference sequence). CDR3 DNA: TGTGCCAGCAGCCCATCAGTTATCGGCAGGGGGCACAATGAGCAGTTCTTC. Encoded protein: CASSPSVIGRGHNEQFF. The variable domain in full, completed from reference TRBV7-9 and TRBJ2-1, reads DTGVSQNPRHKITKRGQNVTFRCDPISEHNRLYWYRQTLGQGPEFLTYFQNEAQLEKSRLLSDRFSAERPKGSFSTLEIQRTEQGDSAMYLCASSPSVIGRGHNEQFFGPGTRLTVL.

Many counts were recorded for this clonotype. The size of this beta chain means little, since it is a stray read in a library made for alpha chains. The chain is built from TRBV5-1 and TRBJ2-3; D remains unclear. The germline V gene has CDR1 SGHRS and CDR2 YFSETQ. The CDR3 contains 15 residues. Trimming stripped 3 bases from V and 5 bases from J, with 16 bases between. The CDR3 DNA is TGCGCCAGCAGCTCCCGGATCGCCCCCCAAGATACGCAGTATTTT. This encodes CASSSRIAPQDTQYF.

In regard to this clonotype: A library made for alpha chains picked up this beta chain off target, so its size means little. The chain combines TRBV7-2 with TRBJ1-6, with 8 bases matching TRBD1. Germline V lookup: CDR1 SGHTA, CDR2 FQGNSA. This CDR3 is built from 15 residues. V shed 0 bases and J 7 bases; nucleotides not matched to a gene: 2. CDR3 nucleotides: TGTGCCAGCAGCTTAGCTGGACAGGGAAATTCACCCCTCCACTTT. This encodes CASSLAGQGNSPLHF.